This is a list of T cell receptor beta chains from one sample in a study of regulatory T cells in long-lasting Graves disease. TCRdb recomputed calls from the multiplex PCR reads with MiXCR, one row per CDR3 protein. The sample includes over 650,000 distinct CDR3 sequences, around 32% of them seen just once. Sequences were derived from peripheral blood mononuclear cells (PBMCs), sampled when the disease was refractory, from a patient treated with antithyroid drugs. The receptors were sampled from a female donor with Graves disease. The CDR3 runs from the conserved cysteine through the conserved F or W. D genes are given only for firm matches. Clone size is given for some rows only: seen once, a few or many times, or a class if the clone is expanded.

V,D,J,size,DNA,CDR3
TRBV6-1,-,TRBJ1-6,few,TGTGCCAGCAGTAGGGGACTGACTAATTCACCCCTCCACTTT,CASSRGLTNSPLHF
TRBV5-1,TRBD2,TRBJ2-7,few,TGCGCCAGCAGCCTAACGCGCGGACTAGCGGGAGCTCTGTACGAGCAGTACTTC,CASSLTRGLAGALYEQYF
TRBV7-9,-,TRBJ1-3,-,TGTGCCAGTCTTTGGAGCCGGGAAGTAGGAAACACCATATATTTT,CASLWSREVGNTIYF
TRBV7-2,-,TRBJ1-6,-,TGTGCCAGCAGCCCTGGTTTCTCCCTCCACTTT,CASSPGFSLHF
TRBV20-1,TRBD1,TRBJ1-2,many,TGCAGTGCTAGAGGACAGGGCAACTATGGCTACACCTTC,CSARGQGNYGYTF
TRBV27,TRBD1,TRBJ2-7,-,TGTGCCAGCAGACAGGGGGCCCACGAGCAGTACTTC,CASRQGAHEQYF
TRBV15,-,TRBJ1-2,many,TGTGCCACCAGCAGAGGCAAGGGAAGCTATGGCTACACCTTC,CATSRGKGSYGYTF
TRBV15,-,TRBJ1-1,-,TGTGCCACCAGCAGAGATAAGGGTATCGCTAACACTGAAGCTTTCTTT,CATSRDKGIANTEAFF
TRBV20-1,-,TRBJ1-2,-,TGCAGTGCTAGAGATGCAGGAGGCTATGGCTACACCTTC,CSARDAGGYGYTF
TRBV20-1,-,TRBJ1-4,-,TGCAGTGCTAGAGACGCGCAGGGTCTATGGAGGGAAAAACTGTTTTTT,CSARDAQGLWREKLFF
TRBV6-1,TRBD1,TRBJ1-4,-,TGTGCCAGCAAGTTGGACAGGGATGTTGAAAAACTGTTTTTT,CASKLDRDVEKLFF
TRBV29-1,-,TRBJ1-5,few,TGCAGCGTTGAACTGGGGTTAGGGCCCCAGCATTTT,CSVELGLGPQHF
TRBV7-2,TRBD1,TRBJ1-2,few,TGTGCCAGCAGCCGCCAGACAGGGAGATTTTTCTATGGCTACACCTTC,CASSRQTGRFFYGYTF
TRBV28,TRBD1,TRBJ2-4,many,TGTGCCAGCAGTTCGACGGACAGGGGAGGCATTCAGTACTTC,CASSSTDRGGIQYF
TRBV6-2/TRBV6-3,-,TRBJ2-7,few,TGTGCCAGCAGTTACCAAAGGGGGATCTCCTACGAGCAGTACTTC,CASSYQRGISYEQYF
TRBV20-1,TRBD2,TRBJ2-7,-,TGCAGTGCTAGTCGTGGGAGGGACTCCTACGAGCAGTACTTC,CSASRGRDSYEQYF
TRBV6-4,-,TRBJ2-1,-,TGTGCCAGCAGTGTGACCGAGACTAGTACGGGGCAGTTCTTC,CASSVTETSTGQFF
TRBV2,TRBD2,TRBJ2-7,-,TGTGCCAGCAGCCACCACAGCGGGGGCATTTCCTACGAGCAGTACTTC,CASSHHSGGISYEQYF
TRBV11-2,TRBD1,TRBJ2-7,few,TGTGCCAGCAGCCAGGGTCGGACAGGGGGCAACGAGCAGTACTTC,CASSQGRTGGNEQYF
TRBV25-1,-,TRBJ1-2,-,TGTGCCTCCCGACCGTCGGGGTCCCTAGGCTACACCTTC,CASRPSGSLGYTF
TRBV6-1,TRBD1,TRBJ1-2,many,TGTGCCAGCAGTACGACAGGGTCTAACTATGGCTACACCTTC,CASSTTGSNYGYTF
TRBV4-1,TRBD1,TRBJ1-2,-,TGCGCCAGCAGCCAAGATGCACAGGGGTGGGAAGGCTACACCTTC,CASSQDAQGWEGYTF
TRBV10-3,-,TRBJ1-4,-,TGTGCCAGCATTCTCGGGCCCGGTGAAAAACTGTTTTTT,CASILGPGEKLFF
TRBV28,TRBD1,TRBJ1-2,-,TGTGCCAGCAGTCCCCCCGTGACAGGGAAAAGGACCTACACCTTC,CASSPPVTGKRTYTF
TRBV9,-,TRBJ2-5,-,TGTGCCAGCAGCGACCCGGGACACATACAAGAGACCCAGTACTTC,CASSDPGHIQETQYF
TRBV28,-,TRBJ1-2,many,TGTGCCAGCAGCCCTTATGGGGTCCCGAGCTACACCTTC,CASSPYGVPSYTF
TRBV6-2/TRBV6-3,-,TRBJ1-5,-,TGTGCCAGTACCAGGGATCATAGCAATCAGCCCCAGCATTTT,CASTRDHSNQPQHF
TRBV6-8,-,TRBJ1-1,-,TGTACCAGCCAAACAGGGTGGGACACTGAAGCTTTCTTT,CTSQTGWDTEAFF
TRBV5-1,-,TRBJ1-4,-,TGCGCCAGCAGCCAAGTGTTTGCAGATGAAAAACTGTTTTTT,CASSQVFADEKLFF
TRBV14,TRBD1,TRBJ1-2,-,TGTGCCAGCAGCCAAGCACAGGGGTTGGTCTACACCTTC,CASSQAQGLVYTF
TRBV6-2/TRBV6-3,-,TRBJ2-7,-,TGTGCCAGCAGTTACTCCGGACAGCCTGGCTCCTACGAGCAGTACTTC,CASSYSGQPGSYEQYF
TRBV19,TRBD1,TRBJ1-1,few,TGTGCCAGTAGAGAGGACAGGGTGGACACTGAAGCTTTCTTT,CASREDRVDTEAFF
TRBV25-1,-,TRBJ1-2,-,TGTGCCAGCAGACCCGGGACTAACTATGGCTACACCTTC,CASRPGTNYGYTF
TRBV12-3/TRBV12-4,-,TRBJ1-6,few,TGTGCCAGCAGTCTGGGTCAGGGCAGGAGCTCCTATAATTCACCCCTCCACTTT,CASSLGQGRSSYNSPLHF
TRBV28,-,TRBJ1-1,many,TGTGCCACCTTACGGAATACCTACACTGAAGCTTTCTTT,CATLRNTYTEAFF
TRBV20-1,-,TRBJ1-3,-,TGCAGTGCTAGAAGGGGGAACTCTGGAAACACCATATATTTT,CSARRGNSGNTIYF
TRBV27,TRBD1,TRBJ1-6,-,TGTGCCAGCAGTTTACGGGACAGGGGGCTTGATTCACCCCTCCACTTT,CASSLRDRGLDSPLHF
TRBV5-6,TRBD1,TRBJ1-1,few,TGTGCCAGCAGCATCGGACAGGGTTTCACTGAAGCTTTCTTT,CASSIGQGFTEAFF
TRBV28,-,TRBJ1-6,few,TGTGCCAGCAGACAAGACCGACCCTCACCCCTCCACTTT,CASRQDRPSPLHF
TRBV28,TRBD1,TRBJ1-4,-,TGTGCCAGCAGGCGGGGACAGGGGAGGTATGAAAAACTGTTTTTT,CASRRGQGRYEKLFF
TRBV5-1,-,TRBJ2-7,few,TGCGCCAGCAGGAGCACCAGTACCTTAGGGGAGCAGTACTTC,CASRSTSTLGEQYF
TRBV5-1,TRBD1,TRBJ1-1,-,TGCGCCAGCAGCTTGCTCCGGGACAGTAAGAGCACTGAAGCTTTCTTT,CASSLLRDSKSTEAFF
TRBV10-3,-,TRBJ2-5,-,TGTGCCATCTCTTCCCAAGAGACCCAGTACTTC,CAISSQETQYF
TRBV6-4,-,TRBJ1-1,-,TGTGCCAGCAGTTACGGAGGCAACCTGAACACTGAAGCTTTCTTT,CASSYGGNLNTEAFF
TRBV7-2,-,TRBJ1-1,-,TGTGCCAGCAGGAAGGGACCATTCGCTGAAGCTTTCTTT,CASRKGPFAEAFF
TRBV7-2,TRBD2,TRBJ2-1,-,TGTGCCAGCAGCTCATTTAGCGGGAGGGCGAAAGAGCAGTTCTTC,CASSSFSGRAKEQFF
TRBV7-8,TRBD1,TRBJ1-2,once,TGTGCCAGCAGCTTAGCCCGGGACAGAAGTTATGGCTACACCTTC,CASSLARDRSYGYTF
TRBV27,-,TRBJ1-1,many,TGTGCCAGCAGTGTACAGGGCCCGGTGAACACTGAAGCTTTCTTT,CASSVQGPVNTEAFF
TRBV3-1,TRBD1,TRBJ2-1,-,TGTGCCAGCAATCAATGGGGACAGGGGGCTGATGAGCAGTTCTTC,CASNQWGQGADEQFF
TRBV7-2,TRBD1,TRBJ2-7,few,TGTGCCAGCAGCCCCCAGGACAGGGCTCTGTTGGAGCAGTACTTC,CASSPQDRALLEQYF
TRBV19,-,TRBJ1-3,once,TGTGCCAGTAGTAATCGGGACACCTATGGAAACACCATATATTTT,CASSNRDTYGNTIYF
TRBV29-1,TRBD1,TRBJ1-1,-,TGCAGCGTTGTGACTCAGGGGGCAGTCGCTGAAGCTTTCTTT,CSVVTQGAVAEAFF
TRBV6-9,-,TRBJ1-6,-,TGTGCCAGCAGTTACCCACGGCGGGGCGGGTACTCACCCCTCCACTTT,CASSYPRRGGYSPLHF
TRBV7-2,-,TRBJ1-1,many,TGTGCCAGCAGCTTTGGCAGGGCTGAAGCTTTCTTT,CASSFGRAEAFF
TRBV3-1,-,TRBJ2-7,-,TGTGCCAGCAGTCGAGACCCTTTGGGGGAGCAGTACTTC,CASSRDPLGEQYF
TRBV29-1,-,TRBJ1-1,-,TGCAGCGTTGAAGACACCGGGACGATGAACACTGAAGCTTTCTTT,CSVEDTGTMNTEAFF
TRBV4-2,-,TRBJ1-4,-,TGTGCCAGCAGCCAAGGTGATACAACTAATGAAAAACTGTTTTTT,CASSQGDTTNEKLFF
TRBV5-1,-,TRBJ2-7,-,TGCGCCAGCAGCTTGGGGCCGGCGGGCTCCTACGAGCAGTACTTC,CASSLGPAGSYEQYF
TRBV2,-,TRBJ1-5,-,TGTGCCAGCAGAGAAAGGGGGGAAGGCCAGCCCCAGCATTTT,CASRERGEGQPQHF
TRBV7-9,TRBD2,TRBJ2-7,-,TGTGCCAGCAGCTTTTTCCGGACTAGCGGGGGAAAAAGGGGATACGAGCAGTACTTC,CASSFFRTSGGKRGYEQYF